Each of the 22 T cell receptor beta chains below was sequenced from the same sample in a study of PD-L1 blockade in urothelial cancer. The repertoire was sequenced with immunoSEQ multiplex PCR; TCRdb's copy has only in-frame clones and lacks some. The table has just under 40,000 clones, just over 90% seen once. Time point described: pretreatment peripheral blood. The sequencing here drew on PBMCs, taken around atezolizumab (anti-PD-L1) treatment. The receptors shown here come from a woman aged 55-70 years with urothelial cancer.

The rearrangement links TRBV5-1 to TRBJ2-7; a weak D match, TRBD1 (5 bases). Trimming took 1 base from V and 6 from J, leaving 14 bases between them. The germline V gene encodes CDR1 SGHRS and CDR2 YFSETQ. The CDR3 consists of 14 residues. The CDR3 DNA sequence: TGCGCCAGCAGCTTGACGGAAGGGGCCGGCGAGCAGTACTTC. Residues: CASSLTEGAGEQYF.

The V and J genes are TRBV27 and TRBJ2-1; TRBD2 matches at 7 bases. From germline, CDR1 is MNHEY and CDR2 SMNVEV (reference sequence). There are 13 residues in the CDR3. With 4 bases clipped from V and 6 bases from J, the junction kept 3 bases outside the gene matches. This CDR3 reads CASSYWGGNEQFF. CDR3 bases: TGTGCCAGCAGTTATTGGGGGGGCAATGAGCAGTTCTTC.

The V gene is TRBV7-8, the J gene TRBJ2-2, with a tentative D call TRBD2 (5 bases). V was shortened by 3 bases and J by 0 bases, with 14 bases between the two germline ends. CDR1 is SGHVS, CDR2 FQNEAQ, per germline. This CDR3 comprises 17 residues. Written as DNA, the CDR3 is TGTGCCAGCAGCTTTTCGGCGGAGGAGGCGAACACCGGGGAGCTGTTTTTT. As protein: CASSFSAEEANTGELFF.

The V call is TRBV9, the J call TRBJ2-3, with TRBD2 matching 7 bases. This CDR3 is built from 14 residues. Germline CDR1 is SGDLS and CDR2 is YYNGEE. The ends lost 0 bases at V and 4 bases at J; junction bases unmatched: 2. In DNA form, the CDR3 reads TGTGCCAGCAGCGTAGGCGGGAGCCCAGATACGCAGTATTTT. Its translation: CASSVGGSPDTQYF.

This sequence joins TRBV14 and TRBJ2-7; TRBD1 agrees at 10 bases. The CDR3 is made up of 16 amino acids. Looked up from germline, CDR1 is SGHDN and CDR2 is FVKESK. The V segment lost 3 bases and the J segment 5 bases; nucleotides outside the gene matches: 10. The CDR3 nucleotides read TGTGCCAGCAGCCACCTACCAGGACAGGGGGACAACGAGCAGTACTTC. Translated: CASSHLPGQGDNEQYF.

CDR3 sequence: CASTGDNTNTEAFF. The CDR3, as DNA: TGTGCCAGCACAGGGGACAACACGAACACTGAAGCTTTCTTT. The chain couples TRBV28 to TRBJ1-1; D possibly corresponds to TRBD1 (6 bases). Germline loops: CDR1 MDHEN, CDR2 SYDVKM. CDR3 length: 14 residues. V lost 7 bases to trimming and J lost 1 base, with 13 bases between them.

This clone was detected only a few times. The genes are TRBV6-5 and TRBJ2-3; D not resolved. The germline V and J ends were trimmed by 2 bases and 1 base, with 7 bases remaining between them. The CDR3 spans 14 residues. Germline V gene data show CDR1 as MNHEY and CDR2 as SVGAGI. CDR3: CASSYGGRTDTQYF. The CDR3 DNA sequence: TGTGCCAGCAGTTACGGCGGCCGCACAGATACGCAGTATTTT.

The rearrangement joins TRBV4-2 to TRBJ2-1, with 10 bases lining up with TRBD2. V shed 1 base, J shed 0 bases, and the junction held 12 bases outside the gene matches. Per germline, CDR1 LGHNA and CDR2 YNFKEQ. The CDR3 covers 20 residues. The CDR3 loop is CASSQVGSELAGGSYNEQFF. The CDR3 DNA follows: TGTGCCAGCAGCCAAGTGGGGAGCGAGTTAGCGGGAGGCTCCTACAATGAGCAGTTCTTC.

The J gene is TRBJ2-7, the V gene TRBV27, with 9 bases that match TRBD1. CDR3 length equals 15 residues. With 6 bases clipped from V and 1 base from J, the junction kept 7 bases outside the gene matches. Germline V gives CDR1 MNHEY, CDR2 SMNVEV (reference sequence). The CDR3 loop reads CASRGAGTGSYEQYF. In DNA, the CDR3 is TGTGCCAGCAGGGGGGCCGGGACAGGGTCCTACGAGCAGTACTTC.

This clone is a singleton in its sample. The rearrangement uses TRBV5-5 and TRBJ1-5; TRBD1 is a possible D gene (5 bases). CDR3 length equals 14 residues. Trimming cost V 2 bases and J 7 bases, with 13 bases left between them. Germline V gene sequence: CDR1 SGHKS, CDR2 YYEKEE (reference sequence). DNA of the CDR3: TGTGCCAGCAGCTTTGCAGGGTTGGGACAGCCCCAGCATTTT. It yields the protein CASSFAGLGQPQHF.

The V and J genes are TRBV6-6 and TRBJ1-4; 7 positions agree with TRBD1. The germline V gene encodes CDR1 MNHNY and CDR2 SVGAGI (reference sequence). The CDR3 covers 15 residues. V lost 6 bases to trimming and J lost 7 bases; unmatched junction nucleotides: 11. The DNA of the CDR3 is TGTGCCAGCAGACCCATCGACAGGGATGTTGAAAAACTGTTTTTT. It encodes CASRPIDRDVEKLFF.

This chain connects TRBV4-2 to TRBJ2-1, with TRBD2 matching over 11 bases. The CDR3 extends over 17 amino acids. Looked up from germline, CDR1 is LGHNA and CDR2 is YNFKEQ. V shed 1 base and J 5 bases; nucleotides not matched to a gene: 7. The CDR3, as DNA: TGTGCCAGCAGCCAAGGAAGGGGGACTAGCGGAAACAATGAGCAGTTCTTC. Residues: CASSQGRGTSGNNEQFF.

Here the CDR3 reads CASSSNAAPQETQYF. Written as DNA, the CDR3 is TGTGCCAGCAGCTCAAACGCGGCCCCACAAGAGACCCAGTACTTC. The J gene is TRBJ2-5, the V gene TRBV11-3; D gene uncertain. Germline V gene data show CDR1 as SGHNT and CDR2 as YENEEA. The CDR3 contains 15 residues. Trimming removed 4 bases from V and 2 bases from J, with 14 bases in between.

The V gene is TRBV11-2, the J gene TRBJ2-2; maybe TRBD2 (5 bases). Germline CDR1 reads SGHAT; CDR2 reads FQNNGV. V lost 1 base, J lost 5 bases, and 17 bases lay in between. This CDR3 has 17 amino acids. In nucleotides, the CDR3 is TGTGCCAGCAGCTTAGTCGGTCGGGGTATGTGGACCGGGGAGCTGTTTTTT. Its protein is CASSLVGRGMWTGELFF.

The V gene is TRBV19, the J gene TRBJ2-1, with 11 nucleotides matching TRBD1. In germline, CDR1 is LNHDA, CDR2 SQIVND (reference sequence). The junction had 16 bases not matched to a gene; V was cut back by 8 bases and J by 4 bases. This CDR3 is built from 18 residues. The CDR3 DNA is TGTGCCAGTTTATCCGGGACAGGGGGTAATTGGGGATACAATGAGCAGTTCTTC. Translation gives CASLSGTGGNWGYNEQFF.

V gene TRBV5-1 combines with J gene TRBJ2-2; D may be TRBD1 (6 bases). CDR1 and CDR2 from the germline V gene are SGHRS and YFSETQ. There are 18 residues in the CDR3. V was clipped by 0 bases and J by 0 bases, with 15 bases between them. CDR3 bases: TGCGCCAGCAGCTTGGCCAGGGACACGAGATCGAACACCGGGGAGCTGTTTTTT. It codes for CASSLARDTRSNTGELFF.

The CDR3, as DNA: TGTGCCATCAGTGGAGGCGGACTAGCGGGAAAGGGAGAGCAGTACTTC. Its protein product is CAISGGGLAGKGEQYF. The chain joins TRBV10-3 to TRBJ2-7; 12 nucleotides align to TRBD2. The V gene end was trimmed by 4 bases and the J gene end by 7 bases; junction bases not matched to a gene: 11. The CDR3 has 16 amino acids. From germline, CDR1 is ENHRY and CDR2 SYGVKD.

The V gene is TRBV6-5, the J gene TRBJ1-2; 8 bases are shared with TRBD1. The germline CDR1 and CDR2 sequences are MNHEY and SVGAGI. Unmatched junction bases numbered 9, after V lost 5 bases and J lost 7 bases. This CDR3 has 14 amino acids. The DNA for the CDR3 is TGTGCCAGCAGTACCCGGACAGGGATTACTGGCTACACCTTC. Its protein is CASSTRTGITGYTF.

The V call is TRBV7-6, the J call TRBJ2-7, with 11 bases lining up with TRBD1. The V segment lost 5 bases and the J segment 1 base; nucleotides outside the gene matches: 4. In germline, CDR1 is SGHVS, CDR2 FNYEAQ. The CDR3 covers 15 residues. Here the CDR3 DNA reads TGTGCCAGCAGCATCGGGACAGGGGGTTCCTACGAGCAGTACTTC. Translation gives CASSIGTGGSYEQYF.

J is TRBJ1-5 and V is TRBV28; a weak D match, TRBD1 (5 bases). V dropped 1 base and J dropped 2 bases, with 12 bases sitting between them. Germline V gives CDR1 MDHEN, CDR2 SYDVKM. The CDR3 loop spans 16 amino acids. This chain's CDR3 is CASSLSRTSRNQPQHF. The CDR3 nucleotides read TGTGCCAGCAGTTTATCTCGGACAAGCCGCAATCAGCCCCAGCATTTT.

The chain carries TRBV19 and TRBJ2-7; weak D call: TRBD1 (5 bases). CDR1 is LNHDA, CDR2 SQIVND, per germline (reference sequence). The V and J ends lost 1 base and 1 base respectively, with 8 bases between them. This CDR3 contains 14 residues. CDR3: CASSIGGPSYEQYF. The CDR3 DNA follows: TGTGCCAGTAGTATAGGGGGCCCTTCCTACGAGCAGTACTTC.

Remarks on this clone: At one of its ends the junction is not consistent with the germline gene, which may arise from a read error. The gene calls are TRBV19 and TRBJ2-7; 7 nucleotides agree with TRBD2. CDR3 length equals 14 residues. Germline values: CDR1 LNHDA, CDR2 SQIVND (reference sequence). CDR3 residues: CASSIGLDSYEQYF. In nucleotides, the CDR3 is TGTGCCAGCAGTATTGGACTAGATAGCTACGAGCAGTACTTC.